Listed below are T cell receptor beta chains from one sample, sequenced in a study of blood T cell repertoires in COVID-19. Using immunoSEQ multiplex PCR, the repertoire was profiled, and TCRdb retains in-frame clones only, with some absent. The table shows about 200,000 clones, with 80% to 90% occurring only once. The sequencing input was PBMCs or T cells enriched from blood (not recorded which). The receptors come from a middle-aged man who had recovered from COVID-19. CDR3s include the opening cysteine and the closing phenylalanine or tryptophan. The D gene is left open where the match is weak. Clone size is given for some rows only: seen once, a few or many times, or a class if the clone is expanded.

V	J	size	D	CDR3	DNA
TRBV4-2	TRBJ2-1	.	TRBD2	CASSQGTRDANEQFF	TGTGCCAGCAGCCAAGGGACTAGGGATGCGAATGAGCAGTTCTTC
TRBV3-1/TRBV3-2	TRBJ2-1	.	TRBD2	CASSHDAGADEQFF	TGTGCCAGCAGCCACGACGCGGGAGCGGATGAGCAGTTCTTC
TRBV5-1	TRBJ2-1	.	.	CASKEFSGSGEQFF	TGCGCCAGCAAAGAATTTTCGGGGTCCGGTGAGCAGTTCTTC
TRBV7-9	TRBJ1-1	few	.	CASSPQGESEAFF	TGTGCCAGCAGCCCCCAAGGGGAATCTGAAGCTTTCTTT
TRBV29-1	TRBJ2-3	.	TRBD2	CSVAGASGTITDTQYF	TGCAGCGTTGCCGGGGCTAGCGGAACCATAACAGATACGCAGTATTTT
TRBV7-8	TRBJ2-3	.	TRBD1	CASSQGQGASTDTQYF	TGTGCCAGCAGCCAAGGACAGGGGGCGAGCACAGATACGCAGTATTTT
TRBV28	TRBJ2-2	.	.	CASRKAYGTTNTGELFF	TGTGCCAGCAGAAAAGCTTACGGGACAACGAACACCGGGGAGCTGTTTTTT
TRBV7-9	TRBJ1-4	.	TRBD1	CASSLGSGTGGIGLFF	TGTGCCAGCAGCTTGGGCTCCGGGACAGGGGGGATAGGACTGTTTTTT
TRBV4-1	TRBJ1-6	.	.	CASSSRDIDSSYNSPLHF	TGCGCCAGCAGCTCACGGGACATCGATAGCTCCTATAATTCACCCCTCCACTTT
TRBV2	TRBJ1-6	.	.	CASSPESSYNSPLHF	TGTGCCAGCAGCCCGGAGAGCTCCTATAATTCACCCCTCCACTTT
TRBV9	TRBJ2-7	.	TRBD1	CASSVSQAGQGAYEQYF	TGTGCCAGCAGCGTTTCCCAAGCGGGACAGGGGGCATACGAGCAGTACTTC
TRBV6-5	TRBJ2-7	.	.	CASSRGTLADEQYF	TGTGCCAGCAGCCGGGGGACTCTTGCGGACGAGCAGTACTTC
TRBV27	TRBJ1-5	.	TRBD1	CASSPGQMWPPQHF	TGTGCCAGCAGTCCGGGACAGATGTGGCCGCCCCAGCATTTT
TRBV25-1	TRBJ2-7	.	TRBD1	CASSGDRISYEQYF	TGTGCCAGCAGTGGGGACAGAATCTCCTACGAGCAGTACTTC
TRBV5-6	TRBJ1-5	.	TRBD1	CASSLDGTANQPQHF	TGTGCCAGCAGCTTGGACGGGACAGCAAATCAGCCCCAGCATTTT
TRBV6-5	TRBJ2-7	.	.	CASSPLGGATYEQYF	TGTGCCAGCAGCCCCCTCGGGGGTGCTACTTACGAGCAGTACTTC
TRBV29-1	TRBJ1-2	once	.	CSVETTHFNYGYTF	TGCAGCGTTGAGACGACTCACTTTAACTATGGCTACACCTTC
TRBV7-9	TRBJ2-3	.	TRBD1	CASSFGQDRTQYF	TGTGCCAGCAGCTTCGGACAGGACCGCACGCAGTATTTT
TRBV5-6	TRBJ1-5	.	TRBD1	CASSTGQKYSNQPQHF	TGTGCCAGCAGCACGGGACAGAAGTATAGCAATCAGCCCCAGCATTTT
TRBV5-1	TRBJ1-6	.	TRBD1	CASSGGTGQGNSPLHF	TGCGCCAGCAGCGGAGGAACGGGACAGGGTAATTCACCCCTCCACTTT
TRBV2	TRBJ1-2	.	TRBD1	CAREWRTGRGYTF	TGTGCCAGAGAGTGGAGGACAGGGAGAGGCTACACCTTC
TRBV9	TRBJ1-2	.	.	CASSPIAGAFSYGYTF	TGTGCCAGCAGCCCCATAGCAGGGGCCTTCTCCTATGGCTACACCTTC
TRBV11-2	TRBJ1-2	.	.	CASSPATGWVGYTF	TGTGCCAGCAGCCCAGCTACAGGGTGGGTTGGCTACACCTTC